This TCR beta chain was captured by sequencing in a study of blood T cell repertoires in COVID-19. Study information: PBMCs, B-cell-depleted T cells, or T cells provided the cDNA or gDNA that made up the material.

Germline-derived CDR1 and CDR2 are LNHDA and SQIVND (reference sequence). V lost 5 bases to trimming and J lost 0 bases, with 14 bases between them. The CDR3 covers 15 residues. Libraries were prepared by immunoSEQ multiplex PCR; TCRdb keeps only in-frame clonotypes and omits some of them. Of about 260,000 clones listed, about 89% were seen once; the top ten hold approximately 9.7%. Sequencing was carried out using peripheral blood. The receptor's source is a man aged 35 to 55 with active or convalescent COVID-19. This chain links TRBV19 with TRBJ2-7, with D tentatively TRBD2 (6 bases). This CDR3 is CASSSWASASYEQYF. CDR3 nucleotide sequence: TGTGCCAGTAGTTCGTGGGCTAGCGCCTCCTACGAGCAGTACTTC.